Shown below are 2 T cell receptor beta chains from a single sample sequenced in a study of CD8+ T cells in alopecia areata. RNA extraction was followed by reverse transcription into cDNA, which acted as the sequencing template. This table comes from immunoSEQ multiplex PCR, and its TCRdb copy is limited to in-frame clones, with some not included. The table records approximately 280,000 clones, 58% of them present only once. Stated treatment: oral pan-JAK inhibitor, 5-10 mg twice daily. This material consisted of CD4+ T cells sorted from blood, taken at week 24, from a patient treated with tofacitinib. These receptors were obtained from a human donor with alopecia areata.

The chain links TRBV30 to TRBJ2-1, with a weak D call TRBD2 (5 bases). There are 13 residues in the CDR3. The V end was cut by 2 bases, the J end by 12 bases, with 17 bases between. Germline V gives CDR1 GTSNPN, CDR2 SVGIG (reference sequence). CDR3 amino acids: CAWSLNLEGAQFF. The CDR3 DNA is TGTGCCTGGAGTCTCAATCTAGAGGGTGCGCAGTTCTTC.

This sequence joins TRBV5-1 and TRBJ2-3; 9 bases map to TRBD1. Germline CDR1 is SGHRS and CDR2 is YFSETQ. This CDR3 has 16 amino acids. V lost 2 bases to trimming and J lost 0 bases; unmatched junction nucleotides: 4. The CDR3 loop reads CASSLQGALSTDTQYF. DNA for the CDR3: TGCGCCAGCAGCTTACAGGGGGCGTTGAGCACAGATACGCAGTATTTT.